The clone carrying this T cell receptor beta chain was seen many times. Its specificity is not known. A distinct unique molecular identifier was carried by each TCR cDNA molecule. TCRdb re-derived calls from the 5' RACE reads in MiXCR, one entry per CDR3 protein. The sample comprises more than 10,000 distinct CDR3 sequences, about 5% of which are singletons, and approximately 10% rests with the top ten. The data originate from a study of spatial heterogeneity in lung cancer. Study results and limitations: Mutation counts in tumors were tracked by counts of expanded intratumoral alpha and beta TCRs.

Germline assignment: CDR1 SEHNR and CDR2 FQNEAQ (reference sequence). The CDR3 is 14 residues long. J gave up 3 bases and V 5 bases, and 3 bases lay outside the gene matches. Time point meaning: sample taken at primary tumor resection. Untreated early-stage non-small cell lung cancer patients, approximately 79 in total, were the donors. Frozen PBMC, nontumor lung or tumor provided whole RNA, which was sequenced unsorted. This clonotype was obtained from a female donor with early-stage non-small cell lung cancer. The V and J genes are TRBV7-9 and TRBJ1-5, with 8 nucleotides matching TRBD1. Specimen: lung tumor tissue, collected at surgery. Here the CDR3 DNA reads TGTGCCAGCAGCATGACAGGGGTCAATCAGCCCCAGCATTTT. Its protein is CASSMTGVNQPQHF.